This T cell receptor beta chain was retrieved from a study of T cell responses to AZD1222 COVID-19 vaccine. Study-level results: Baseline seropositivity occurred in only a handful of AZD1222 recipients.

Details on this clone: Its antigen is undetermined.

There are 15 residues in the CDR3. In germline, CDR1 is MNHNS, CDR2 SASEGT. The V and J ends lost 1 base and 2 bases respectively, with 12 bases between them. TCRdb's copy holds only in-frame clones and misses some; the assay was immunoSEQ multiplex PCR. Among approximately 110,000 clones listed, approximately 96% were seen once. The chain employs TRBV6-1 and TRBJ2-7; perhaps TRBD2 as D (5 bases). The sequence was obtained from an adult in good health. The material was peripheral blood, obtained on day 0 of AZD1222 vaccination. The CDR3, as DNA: TGTGCCAGCAGTGAAGAGAAAACGGGAACCTACGAGCAGTACTTC. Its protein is CASSEEKTGTYEQYF.